This TCR beta chain emerged from a study of glioma-infiltrating T cells. About the study: Low-grade gliomas were grade II; glioblastomas were grade IV at initial diagnosis.

V gave up 6 bases and J gave up 2 bases, with 16 bases separating them. This CDR3 has 15 residues. Germline loops: CDR1 SGHTA, CDR2 FQGNSA. The iRepertoire nested amplicon-rescue multiplex PCR amplified TCR alpha and beta CDR3s from RNA. MiXCR was run by TCRdb on the multiplex PCR reads, yielding one entry per CDR3 protein. The data contain fewer than 500,000 distinct CDR3 sequences, about 40% of them singletons. Study outcomes and limitations: Non-neoplastic patients had below-expected tissue-blood divergence, while all gliomas exceeded expectation. Patients with low tissue-blood divergence carried a signature set of shared blood CDR3 motifs. Very few CDR3 sequences were shared between tissue and blood.

This clonotype was counted many times. Its antigen is unknown. This receptor was obtained from a human donor with low-grade glioma or glioblastoma, undergoing nonglioma brain surgery, or in good health (not recorded which). The sequenced material came from glioma tissue, nonneoplastic brain tissue, or PBMCs (not recorded which). This chain connects TRBV7-2 to TRBJ1-1; D ambiguous. This CDR3 reads CASSPSRWHNTEAFF. The CDR3 coding sequence is TGTGCCAGCAGTCCAAGCAGGTGGCATAACACTGAAGCTTTCTTT.